This T cell receptor (beta chain) is from a study of human T cells and chemical hapten exposure. Study at large: Donors were sensitized with 2% DPC on the upper inner arm.

The CDR3 length is 15 residues. V shed 4 bases, J shed 1 base, and the junction held 6 bases outside the gene matches. Germline loops: CDR1 MNHNS, CDR2 SASEGT. Notes on the study in general: Sensitization with DPC brought no change to TCRs above 1 in 1000 in frequency.

As the library was built, unique molecular identifiers were attached to individual cDNA molecules. TCRdb reprocessed the RACE reads via MiXCR and lists one record per CDR3 protein. The sample consists of approximately 34,000 distinct CDR3 sequences, around 6.4% of them appearing once. This clonotype was counted many times. The antigen remains undetermined. Time point noted: patch test 1, 2 weeks after DPC sensitization. Treatment noted: therapeutic diphenylcyclopropenone sensitization with weekly scalp DPC. It was from unfractionated whole blood that total RNA was extracted. Participating donors were patients with alopecia, aged 18 to 70 years, considered appropriate candidates for DPC.

The chain employs TRBV6-1 and TRBJ1-1; 7 bases are shared with TRBD1. The sequence was collected from a woman in her twenties or thirties with alopecia areata. Some clones in this sample may be carry-over from other donors' samples. This sample comprised whole blood, obtained in connection with sensitization to the hapten diphenylcyclopropenone (DPC). The CDR3 DNA reads TGTGCCAGCAGTGCCCGGACAGGAAAGAACACTGAAGCTTTCTTT. Amino acid sequence: CASSARTGKNTEAFF.